The rows below give T cell receptor beta chains drawn from one sample of a study of long-term antiretroviral therapy in people with HIV. Clones were read by immunoSEQ multiplex PCR, and TCRdb kept only the in-frame ones, dropping some. The sample includes around 30,000 clones, about 93% of them seen just once. Source: unsorted PBMCs, taken less than 6.8 years after starting antiretroviral therapy. The origin of the receptors is a woman in her thirties or forties with HIV. The CDR3 runs from the conserved cysteine through the conserved F or W. A D gene is named only where the DNA matches it firmly.

>TRBV9|-|TRBJ2-2
TGTGCCAGCAGCGTAGACGACGGGAACACCGGGGAGCTGTTTTTT
CASSVDDGNTGELFF
>TRBV7-9|TRBD1|TRBJ1-5
TGTGCCAGCAGCCCAGGGGGCGATCAGCCCCAGCATTTT
CASSPGGDQPQHF
>TRBV29-1|-|TRBJ2-7
TGCAGCGTTGCTGGTCCGGAAACCAACGAGCAGTACTTC
CSVAGPETNEQYF
>TRBV2|-|TRBJ1-3
TGTGCCAGCAGTGTGCCGCTCTCTGGAAACACCATATATTTT
CASSVPLSGNTIYF
>TRBV30|TRBD1|TRBJ1-3
TGTGCCTGTGGCAGGGGGGCAGGTAGATCTGGAAACACCATATATTTT
CACGRGAGRSGNTIYF
>TRBV7-6|TRBD1|TRBJ1-5
TGTGCCAGCAGTGCTCGAAGAGGCGGGACAGGGGGCTTGGAGAGCAATCAGCCCCAGCATTTT
CASSARRGGTGGLESNQPQHF
>TRBV6-1|-|TRBJ1-5
TGTGCCAGCAGCCCAGACAGCCTGGGGTATCAGCCCCAGCATTTT
CASSPDSLGYQPQHF
>TRBV18|-|TRBJ1-1
TGTGCCAGCTCACCACCTCAGGGATTCCCAGCTTTCTTT
CASSPPQGFPAFF
>TRBV5-5|-|TRBJ2-3
TGTGCCAGCAGCTTGGAAGACTTTAATACGCAGTATTTT
CASSLEDFNTQYF
>TRBV5-1|-|TRBJ1-1
TGCGCCAGCAGCTCGCAGGAGAACACTGAAGCTTTCTTT
CASSSQENTEAFF
>TRBV6-5|-|TRBJ1-3
TGTGCCAGCAGTCGAAACGGAATCTCTGGAAACACCATATATTTT
CASSRNGISGNTIYF
>TRBV2|-|TRBJ2-5
TGTGCCAGCAGTGAAGCAGGGCAAGAGACCCAGTACTTC
CASSEAGQETQYF
>TRBV5-4|TRBD2|TRBJ2-7
TGTGCCAGCAGCGGAACTAGCGGGGGGGCACCGAGCTCCTACGAGCAGTACTTC
CASSGTSGGAPSSYEQYF
>TRBV5-1|-|TRBJ2-1
TGCGCCAGCAGCTTAGTCGGTGAGCAGTTCTTC
CASSLVGEQFF
>TRBV2|TRBD1|TRBJ2-2
TGTGCCAGCACCGGGACAGGGGTCACCGGGGAGCTGTTTTTT
CASTGTGVTGELFF
>TRBV6-5|-|TRBJ2-7
TGTGCCAGCAGGAAGGAAGGTGCCTCCTACGAGCAGTACTTC
CASRKEGASYEQYF
>TRBV30|-|TRBJ2-7
TGTGCCCGGAGTGAGGGTGCAGCCGTTCGGCAGTACTTC
CARSEGAAVRQYF